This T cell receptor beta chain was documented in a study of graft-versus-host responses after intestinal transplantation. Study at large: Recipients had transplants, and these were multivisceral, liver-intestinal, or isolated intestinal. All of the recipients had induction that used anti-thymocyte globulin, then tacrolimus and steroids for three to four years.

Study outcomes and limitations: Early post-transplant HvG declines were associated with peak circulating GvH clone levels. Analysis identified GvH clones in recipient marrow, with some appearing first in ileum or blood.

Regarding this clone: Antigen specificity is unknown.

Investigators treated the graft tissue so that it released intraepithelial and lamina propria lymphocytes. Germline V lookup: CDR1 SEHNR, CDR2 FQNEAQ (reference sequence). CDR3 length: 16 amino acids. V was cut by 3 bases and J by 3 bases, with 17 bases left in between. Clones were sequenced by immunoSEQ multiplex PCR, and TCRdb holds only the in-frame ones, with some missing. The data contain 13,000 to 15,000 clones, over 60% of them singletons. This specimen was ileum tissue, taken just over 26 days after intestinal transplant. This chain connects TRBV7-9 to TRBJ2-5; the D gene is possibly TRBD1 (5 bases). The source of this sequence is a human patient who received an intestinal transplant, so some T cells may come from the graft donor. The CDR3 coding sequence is TGTGCCAGCAGCTTTCCCCAGGGTTGGAGTGAAGAGACCCAGTACTTC. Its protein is CASSFPQGWSEETQYF.